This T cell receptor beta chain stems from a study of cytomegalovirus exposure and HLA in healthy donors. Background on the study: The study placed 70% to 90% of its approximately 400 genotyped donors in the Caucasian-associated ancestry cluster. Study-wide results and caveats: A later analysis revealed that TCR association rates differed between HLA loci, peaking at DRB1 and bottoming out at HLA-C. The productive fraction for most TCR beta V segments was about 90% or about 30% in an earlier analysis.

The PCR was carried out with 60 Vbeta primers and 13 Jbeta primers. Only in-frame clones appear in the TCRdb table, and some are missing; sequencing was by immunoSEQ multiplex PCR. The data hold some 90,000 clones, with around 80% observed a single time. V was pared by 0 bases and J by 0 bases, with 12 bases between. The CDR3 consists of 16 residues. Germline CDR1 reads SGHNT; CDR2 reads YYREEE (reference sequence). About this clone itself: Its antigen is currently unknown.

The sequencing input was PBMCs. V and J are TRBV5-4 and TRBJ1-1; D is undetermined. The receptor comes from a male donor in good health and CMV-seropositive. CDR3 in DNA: TGTGCCAGCAGCTTGGTACGGGAACAGATGAACACTGAAGCTTTCTTT. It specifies CASSLVREQMNTEAFF. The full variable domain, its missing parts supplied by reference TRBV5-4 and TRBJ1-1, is ETGVTQSPTHLIKTRGQQVTLRCSSQSGHNTVSWYQQALGQGPQFIFQYYREEENGRGNFPPRFSGLQFPNYSSELNVNALELDDSALYLCASSLVREQMNTEAFFGQGTRLTVV.